This TCR beta chain emerged from a study of OX40 agonist ivuxolimab in advanced cancers. Libraries were prepared by immunoSEQ multiplex PCR; TCRdb keeps only in-frame clonotypes and omits some of them. The table shows about 27,000 clones, with roughly 80% occurring only once. As regards this clone: Its antigen is as yet unknown.

Enrollment shut out patients with autoimmune disease history or systemic immunosuppression. The V and J ends lost 0 bases and 6 bases respectively, with 19 bases between them. Germline V CDR1 and CDR2: MNHNS, SASEGT. The CDR3 runs 17 residues. General study points: Expansion of clones was among the lowest in partial responders at 0.1-3.0 mg/kg.

The sequence was collected from an adult with an advanced solid tumor such as melanoma, head and neck, liver or kidney cancer. The sample in question was CD4+ or CD8+ T cells sorted from blood, obtained in a trial of the OX40 agonist ivuxolimab. The chain carries TRBV6-1 and TRBJ2-3; perhaps TRBD1 as D (6 bases). CDR3 protein: CASSEAAGPGAWDTQYF. DNA of the CDR3: TGTGCCAGCAGTGAAGCGGCAGGGCCAGGGGCCTGGGATACGCAGTATTTT.